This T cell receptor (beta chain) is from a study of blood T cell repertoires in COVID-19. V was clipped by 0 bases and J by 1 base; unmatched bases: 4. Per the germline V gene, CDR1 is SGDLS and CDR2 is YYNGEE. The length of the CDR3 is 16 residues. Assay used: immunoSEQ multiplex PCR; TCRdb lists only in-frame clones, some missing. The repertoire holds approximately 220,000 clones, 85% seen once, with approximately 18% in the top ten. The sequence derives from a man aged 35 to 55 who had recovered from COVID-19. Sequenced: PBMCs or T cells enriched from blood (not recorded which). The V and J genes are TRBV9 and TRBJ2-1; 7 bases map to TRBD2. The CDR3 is CASSVALASSYNEQFF. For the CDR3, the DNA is TGTGCCAGCAGCGTAGCACTAGCGTCATCCTACAATGAGCAGTTCTTC.